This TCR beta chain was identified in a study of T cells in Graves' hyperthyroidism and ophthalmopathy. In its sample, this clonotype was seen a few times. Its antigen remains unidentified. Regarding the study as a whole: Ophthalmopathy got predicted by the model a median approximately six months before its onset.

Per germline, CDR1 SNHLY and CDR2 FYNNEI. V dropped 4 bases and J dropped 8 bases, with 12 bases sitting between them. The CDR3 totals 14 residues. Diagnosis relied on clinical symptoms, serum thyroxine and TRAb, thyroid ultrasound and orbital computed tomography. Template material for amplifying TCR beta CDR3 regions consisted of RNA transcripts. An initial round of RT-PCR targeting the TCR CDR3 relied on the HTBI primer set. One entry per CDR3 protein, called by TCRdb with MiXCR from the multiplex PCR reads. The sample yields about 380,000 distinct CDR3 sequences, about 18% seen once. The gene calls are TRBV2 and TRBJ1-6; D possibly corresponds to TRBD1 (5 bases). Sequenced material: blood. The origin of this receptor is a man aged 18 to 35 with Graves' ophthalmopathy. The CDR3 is CASSARGGDSPLHF. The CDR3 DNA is TGTGCCAGCAGTGCGCGGGGGGGGGATTCACCCCTCCACTTT.